Listed below are T cell receptor beta chains from one sample, sequenced in a study of T cells in Graves' hyperthyroidism and ophthalmopathy. TCRdb itself ran the multiplex PCR reads through MiXCR, one entry per CDR3 protein. This sample carries 350,000 or so distinct CDR3 sequences, 15% to 20% of them seen once, and the ten largest clones take roughly a sixth. The sequenced sample was blood. These TCRs come from a woman in her thirties or forties with Graves' ophthalmopathy. Both conserved end residues are part of each CDR3. A D gene is named only where the DNA matches it firmly. Some rows mark clone size as missing; the rest say once, few, many or name a class of expanded clone.

many,-,TRBV27,TRBJ1-3,TGTGCCAGCAGTTTAGGACCCTTCTCTGGAAACACCATATATTTT,CASSLGPFSGNTIYF
many,-,TRBV24-1,TRBJ2-7,TGTGCCACCAGTTCGCCTAAGGACGAGCAGTACTTC,CATSSPKDEQYF
-,TRBD1,TRBV6-1,TRBJ2-7,TGTGCCAGCAGGGACAGGGGGCAGACCGAGCAGTACTTC,CASRDRGQTEQYF
many,TRBD1,TRBV28,TRBJ1-2,TGTGCCAGCAGCCGTGGGACAGATGACGATGGCTACACCTTC,CASSRGTDDDGYTF
many,TRBD1,TRBV7-2,TRBJ1-3,TGTGCCAGCAGCCTGGAGGGGGCAGGTGGAAACACCATATATTTT,CASSLEGAGGNTIYF
-,-,TRBV28,TRBJ2-7,TGTGCCAGCAGTTTAGACGCGTTCGAGCAGTACTTC,CASSLDAFEQYF
many,TRBD2,TRBV6-2/TRBV6-3,TRBJ2-5,TGTGCCAGCACCTCTAGCGGGAGGGCCTACGAGACCCAGTACTTC,CASTSSGRAYETQYF
many,TRBD1,TRBV28,TRBJ2-7,TGTGCCACCTCGACAGGGCCCGGCGAGCAGTACTTC,CATSTGPGEQYF
-,-,TRBV28,TRBJ1-2,TGTGCCAGCAGTTTGAAGTCGATCGTTTATGGCTACACCTTC,CASSLKSIVYGYTF
many,-,TRBV4-2,TRBJ2-2,TGTGCCAGCAGCCGCAGCGATTCCGGGGAGCTGTTTTTT,CASSRSDSGELFF
many,-,TRBV6-2/TRBV6-3,TRBJ2-7,TGTGCCAGCAGTTACTCAACCCTCGGGGGAGAGCAGTACTTC,CASSYSTLGGEQYF
many,TRBD1,TRBV28,TRBJ1-2,TGTGCCAGCAGTTCCCCGACAGGGGGCGGCTATGGCTACACCTTC,CASSSPTGGGYGYTF
many,-,TRBV6-1,TRBJ1-3,TGTGCCAGCACTCAAGAATTGAGGAGCTCTGGAAACACCATATATTTT,CASTQELRSSGNTIYF
many,-,TRBV28,TRBJ1-5,TGTGCCAGCAGTAAGGCCAATCAGCCCCAGCATTTT,CASSKANQPQHF
-,-,TRBV6-1,TRBJ2-1,TGTGCCAGCAGTGGGTCTTTTGGGTCCCGATTAAGCTCCTACAATGAGCAGTTCTTC,CASSGSFGSRLSSYNEQFF
many,-,TRBV14,TRBJ2-2,TGTGCCAGCAGTTCCGGGACACCGCCGCGCGGGGAGCTGTTTTTT,CASSSGTPPRGELFF
many,TRBD2,TRBV19,TRBJ2-7,TGTGCCACCTCCCGGGGAGGGACCTCCTACGAGCAGTACTTC,CATSRGGTSYEQYF
many,-,TRBV12-3/TRBV12-4,TRBJ2-5,TGTGCCAGCAGATTCACGGCAGGTGGGGGGACCCAGTACTTC,CASRFTAGGGTQYF
many,TRBD2,TRBV25-1,TRBJ2-5,TGTGCCAGCAGTCGGGGGGGGCGATTAGCGGGCCGGGGTGGAGAGACCCAGTACTTC,CASSRGGRLAGRGGETQYF
-,TRBD1,TRBV28,TRBJ1-5,TGTGCCAGCAGTTTACCCCCGGGACAGGGTCGGCAACAGCCCCAGCATTTT,CASSLPPGQGRQQPQHF
many,TRBD2,TRBV7-2,TRBJ2-2,TGTGCCAGCAGCCAGAGTAGCGGGAGTTCCGGGGAGCTGTTTTTT,CASSQSSGSSGELFF
many,TRBD2,TRBV20-1,TRBJ2-2,TGCAGTGCCAGCCGAGGCGGGAGCACCGGGGAGCTGTTTTTT,CSASRGGSTGELFF
many,-,TRBV28,TRBJ2-6,TGTGCCAGCACCCCGGACCGACCTCCCCACGTCCTGACTTTC,CASTPDRPPHVLTF
many,TRBD1,TRBV29-1,TRBJ2-5,TGCAGCGTGGCTGGACAGGGTCGTATCCAAGAGACCCAGTACTTC,CSVAGQGRIQETQYF
many,TRBD1,TRBV14,TRBJ1-2,TGTGCCAGCAGCCAAGTCTCCGGGACAGCCTATGGCTACACCTTC,CASSQVSGTAYGYTF
many,TRBD1,TRBV27,TRBJ1-5,TGTGCCAGCAGCCCTACGGACAGGGCCGGTGGCGCAAATCAGCCCCAGCATTTT,CASSPTDRAGGANQPQHF
many,-,TRBV10-3,TRBJ2-7,TGTGCCATCAGGGAGACCCCTCCGGGAAAGAACGAGCAGTACTTC,CAIRETPPGKNEQYF
many,TRBD1,TRBV6-2/TRBV6-3,TRBJ2-6,TGTGCCAGCAGCTCGACAGGGGGCACAGGGGCCAACGTCCTGACTTTC,CASSSTGGTGANVLTF
many,-,TRBV7-9,TRBJ1-1,TGTGCCAGCAGCTTAGGGTCGGACAAGGGGACTGAAGCTTTCTTT,CASSLGSDKGTEAFF
many,-,TRBV29-1,TRBJ1-1,TGCAGCGGGGCCGGGGGCTCTAGCGCTGAAGCTTTCTTT,CSGAGGSSAEAFF
many,-,TRBV28,TRBJ2-3,TGTGCCAGCAGTGCCCGGGACTCCGGCACAGATACGCAGTATTTT,CASSARDSGTDTQYF
once,-,TRBV11-2,TRBJ2-7,TGTGCCAGCAGCTTAGATCAAGTGCGGAGCTACGAGCAGTACTTC,CASSLDQVRSYEQYF
-,-,TRBV6-2/TRBV6-3,TRBJ2-2,TGTGCCAGCAGTTACCTACCGACCCCCAGGTCCCTGTGGACCGGGGAGCTGTTTTTT,CASSYLPTPRSLWTGELFF
many,-,TRBV20-1,TRBJ1-2,TGCAGTGCTAGAGATCCAGGGCCACCGAACTATGGCTACACCTTC,CSARDPGPPNYGYTF
few,-,TRBV5-6,TRBJ2-7,TGTGCCAGCAGCTTGGGGGGCTTTAACTCCTACGAGCAGTACTTC,CASSLGGFNSYEQYF
-,TRBD2,TRBV6-1,TRBJ2-7,TGTGCCAGCAGACCGAGACTAGCGGTAACCTACGAGCAGTACTTC,CASRPRLAVTYEQYF
-,-,TRBV28,TRBJ2-7,TGTGCCAGCACCACCTACCGGGCCATTAACTCCTACGAGCAGTCCTTC,CASTTYRAINSYEQSF
many,TRBD1,TRBV6-6,TRBJ1-1,TGTGCCAGCACCAAAGGGACAGGGGCTCCGAACACTGAAGCTTTCTTT,CASTKGTGAPNTEAFF
-,-,TRBV20-1,TRBJ1-2,TGCAGTGCTACCCCCCTGGGGGCAGTTAACTATGGCTACACCTTC,CSATPLGAVNYGYTF
many,TRBD1,TRBV5-4,TRBJ2-2,TGTGCCAGCAGCTCAATTATGGGACAGGCAACCGGGGAGCTGTTTTTT,CASSSIMGQATGELFF
many,-,TRBV6-1,TRBJ1-1,TGTGCCAGCAGCGGAGGACAGTTATCCACTGAAGCTTTCTTT,CASSGGQLSTEAFF
few,TRBD1,TRBV12-3/TRBV12-4,TRBJ1-1,TGTGCCAGCAGAACAGGGGGCAAGGGTACTGAAGCTTTCTTT,CASRTGGKGTEAFF
many,-,TRBV12-5,TRBJ1-5,TGTGCTAGTGGCCCGTTTAATCAGCCCCAGCATTTT,CASGPFNQPQHF
many,-,TRBV20-1,TRBJ1-1,TGCAGTGCTAGCGGCAGGGGGAACACTGAAGCTTTCTTT,CSASGRGNTEAFF
-,-,TRBV6-1,TRBJ2-7,TGTGCCAGCAGTCCGACAGGACGAAGCTCCTACGAGCAGTACTTC,CASSPTGRSSYEQYF
-,-,TRBV2,TRBJ1-2,TGTGCCAGCAGTGAATGGACTATCTATGGCTACACCTTC,CASSEWTIYGYTF
-,-,TRBV7-6,TRBJ1-3,TGTGCCAGCAGCTTACGAGGTGTCCGCTCTGGAAACACCATATATTTT,CASSLRGVRSGNTIYF
many,TRBD2,TRBV29-1,TRBJ2-2,TGCAGCGTAAGACTAGCGACCGGGGAGCTGTTTTTT,CSVRLATGELFF
few,TRBD1,TRBV13,TRBJ2-7,TGTGCCAGCAGCTTTCAGGGGGCCACCTACGAGCAGTACTTC,CASSFQGATYEQYF